This TCR beta chain emerged from a study of CD8 T cells in ankylosing spondylitis. General observations from the study: With a CD8+ phenotype, disease-linked clones were relatively rare in peripheral blood. Earlier literature documents some of the motif variants in reactive arthritis synovial fluid and blood. One TCR beta motif, made up of about 8 highly homologous variants, appeared characteristic of ankylosing spondylitis blood.

CDR1 WNHNN and CDR2 SYGVQD come from the germline V gene (reference sequence). The V and J ends lost 5 bases and 1 base, in that order; junction bases with no gene match: 8. The CDR3 has 15 residues. In making TCR beta libraries, quantitative 5'-RACE with molecular barcodes was used. MiXCR, applied by TCRdb to the 5' RACE reads, yields one record per CDR3 protein. The table includes 100,000 or so distinct CDR3 sequences, roughly 9% detected once. A note on this clonotype: Its antigen is as yet unknown.

The clonotype comes from a male donor with ankylosing spondylitis. The chain employs TRBV10-1 and TRBJ2-7; 7 bases match TRBD2. The material sequenced was blood, either unsorted or a sorted T cell fraction (not recorded which). CDR3: CASSPRRELSYEQYF. Here the CDR3 DNA reads TGCGCCAGCAGTCCCAGGCGGGAGTTGTCCTACGAGCAGTACTTC.